This T cell receptor (beta chain) comes out of a study of Graves' ophthalmopathy and Graves' hyperthyroidism. Study-wide findings and caveats: In blood, most expanded thyroid clonotypes above 0.001 frequency were also detected.

From RNA, the CDR3 regions of TCR beta chains were amplified and sequenced. HTBI-primed RT-PCR formed the first round, and a multiplex PCR formed the second. TCRdb passed the multiplex PCR reads through MiXCR, listing each CDR3 protein once. The sample consists of more than 1,000,000 distinct CDR3 sequences, roughly two fifths of them appearing once. This clonotype was counted a few times. Its antigen is not known. Among the hyperthyroidism patients, all were newly diagnosed, aged 18 to 65, with under 2 months' duration. The diagnostic workup employed clinical symptoms, serum thyroxine, TRAb, thyroid ultrasound and orbital computed tomography. The V gene end was trimmed by 5 bases and the J gene end by 3 bases; junction bases not matched to a gene: 11. The CDR3 consists of 18 residues. The germline gives CDR1 MNHEY, CDR2 SVGAGI.

The TCR originated in an adult man with Graves' hyperthyroidism. This sequence joins TRBV6-5 and TRBJ2-6; 9 bases are shared with TRBD1. Sequencing was performed on peripheral blood or thyroid tissue (not recorded which). For the CDR3, the DNA is TGTGCCAGCAGTCGCCAAAAGGGGACAGGGTTTGGGGCCAACGTCCTGACTTTC. Its protein is CASSRQKGTGFGANVLTF.